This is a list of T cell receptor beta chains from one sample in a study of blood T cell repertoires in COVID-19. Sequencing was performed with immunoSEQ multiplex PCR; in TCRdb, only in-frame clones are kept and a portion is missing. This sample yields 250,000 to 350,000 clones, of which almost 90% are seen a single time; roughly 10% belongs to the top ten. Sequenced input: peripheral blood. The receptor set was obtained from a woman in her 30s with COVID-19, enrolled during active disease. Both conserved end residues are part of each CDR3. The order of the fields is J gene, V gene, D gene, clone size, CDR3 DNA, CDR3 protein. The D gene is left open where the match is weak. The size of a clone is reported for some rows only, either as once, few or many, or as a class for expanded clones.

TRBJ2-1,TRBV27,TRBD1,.,TGTGCCAGCAGTTTACCGGGACAGGACAATGAGCAGTTCTTC,CASSLPGQDNEQFF
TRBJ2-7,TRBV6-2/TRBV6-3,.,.,TGTGCCAGCAGGCCTCCAGCGGATACCTACGAGCAGTACTTC,CASRPPADTYEQYF
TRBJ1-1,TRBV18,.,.,TGTGCCAGCTCACCACGTGTCTTGAACACTGAAGCTTTCTTT,CASSPRVLNTEAFF
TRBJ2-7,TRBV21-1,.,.,TGTGCCAGCAGCAGGCTCCCTAGGACAGACTCCTACGAGCAGTACTTC,CASSRLPRTDSYEQYF
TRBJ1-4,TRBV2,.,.,TGTGCCAGCAGTGCCGGAGGGGAGGAAAAACTGTTTTTT,CASSAGGEEKLFF
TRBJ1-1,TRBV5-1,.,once,TGCGCCAGCAGCGGCAACACTGAAGCTTTCTTT,CASSGNTEAFF
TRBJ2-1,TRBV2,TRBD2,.,TGTGCCAGCACTGCACTAGCGGGTGCCTACAATGAGCAGTTCTTC,CASTALAGAYNEQFF
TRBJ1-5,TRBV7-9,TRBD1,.,TGTGCCAGCAGCTTAGGGGTCGACAGGGGGATTAGCAATCAGCCCCAGCATTTT,CASSLGVDRGISNQPQHF
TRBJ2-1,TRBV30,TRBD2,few,TGTGCCTGGAGTGCGGGAGGGTGGGATGAGCAGTTCTTC,CAWSAGGWDEQFF
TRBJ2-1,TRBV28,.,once,TGTGCCAGCAGCTCCGGGTCGACGAGTGAGCAGTTCTTC,CASSSGSTSEQFF
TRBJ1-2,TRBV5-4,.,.,TGTGCCAGCAGCTTGGGACAGGAGCGTGGCTACACCTTC,CASSLGQERGYTF
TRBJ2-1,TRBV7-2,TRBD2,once,TGTGCCAGCAGCCCCTATGACTCAGGACTAGCCAATGAGCAGTTCTTC,CASSPYDSGLANEQFF
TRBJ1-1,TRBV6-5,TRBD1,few,TGTGCCAGCAGTTACTCTCGACAGGGAGGCGGCACTGAAGCTTTCTTT,CASSYSRQGGGTEAFF
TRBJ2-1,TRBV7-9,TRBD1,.,TGTGCCAGCAGCTTACGTCCACAGGGGGCTCTTTACAATGAGCAGTTCTTC,CASSLRPQGALYNEQFF
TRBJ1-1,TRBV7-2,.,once,TGTGCCAGCAGCGAACAGGGGAACACTGAAGCTTTCTTT,CASSEQGNTEAFF
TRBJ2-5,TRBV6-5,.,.,TGTGCCAGCAGTTACGAGGGAAAAAGGGAGACCCAGTACTTC,CASSYEGKRETQYF
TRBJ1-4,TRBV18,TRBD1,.,TGTGCCAGCTCACCGGACAGGGCTTACGAAAAACTGTTTTTT,CASSPDRAYEKLFF
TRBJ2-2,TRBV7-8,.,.,TGTGCCAGCAGCTTAGGTTCCCCGACGGGCACCGGGGAGCTGTTTTTT,CASSLGSPTGTGELFF
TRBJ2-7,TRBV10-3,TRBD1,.,TGTGCCATCAGTGAGTCGGGGACAGGGGTCTACGAGCAGTACTTC,CAISESGTGVYEQYF
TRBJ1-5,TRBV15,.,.,TGTGCCACCAGCAGAGAGGCCAGGGGACGCAATCAGCCCCAGCATTTT,CATSREARGRNQPQHF
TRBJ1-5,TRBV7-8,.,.,TGTGCCAGCAGCTTAACGGGGATTCGAGGCGGCAATCAGCCCCAGCATTTT,CASSLTGIRGGNQPQHF
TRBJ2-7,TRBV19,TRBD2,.,TGTGCCAGTACCCCCCGGGGGGTAGCGGGAGGAGGCTACGAGCAGTACTTC,CASTPRGVAGGGYEQYF
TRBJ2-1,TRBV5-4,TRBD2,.,TGTGCCAGCAGCCCGCTACCTAGCGGGAGCCATGAGCAGTTCTTC,CASSPLPSGSHEQFF
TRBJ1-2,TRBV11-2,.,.,TGTGCCAGCAGCCCCCTGCTGTACTCTGGCTACACCTTC,CASSPLLYSGYTF
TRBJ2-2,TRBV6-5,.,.,TGTGCCAGCAGGCGAGGGAGAGCCGGGGAGCTGTTTTTT,CASRRGRAGELFF
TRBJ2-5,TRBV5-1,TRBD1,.,TGCGCCAGCAGCCGGGACAGGGGGCGACAAGAGACCCAGTACTTC,CASSRDRGRQETQYF
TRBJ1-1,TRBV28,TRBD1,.,TGTGCCAGCAGCTACGGACAGGGGATGAACACTGAAGCTTTCTTT,CASSYGQGMNTEAFF
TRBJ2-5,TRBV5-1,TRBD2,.,TGCGCCAGCAGCTTGGCGGGAGGGCCCCAAGAGACCCAGTACTTC,CASSLAGGPQETQYF
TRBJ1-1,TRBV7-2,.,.,TGTGCCAGCAGCTTTCGGGGGGGCGCTGAAGCTTTCTTT,CASSFRGGAEAFF
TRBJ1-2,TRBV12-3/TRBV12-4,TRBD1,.,TGTGCCAGCAGGTGGGACAGGGTCTATGGCTACACCTTC,CASRWDRVYGYTF
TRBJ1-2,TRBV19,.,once,TGTGCCAGTAGTGAGGGTGGGACTACAGCCTACACCTTC,CASSEGGTTAYTF
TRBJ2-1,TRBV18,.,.,TGTGCCAGCTCACCATCTACAGGTTGGGATGAGCAGTTCTTC,CASSPSTGWDEQFF
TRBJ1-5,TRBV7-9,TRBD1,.,TGTGCCAGCAGCCCGGACAGGGGATCTTTCCAGCCCCAGCATTTT,CASSPDRGSFQPQHF
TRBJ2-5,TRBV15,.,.,TGTGCCACCAGCAGAGATGAGGGAGCGGTCCCGTACCAAGAGACCCAGTACTTC,CATSRDEGAVPYQETQYF
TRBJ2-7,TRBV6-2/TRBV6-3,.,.,TGTGCCAGCAGTTCTCCCGCGGGGCGTTCAGTTCTCTACGAGCAGTACTTC,CASSSPAGRSVLYEQYF
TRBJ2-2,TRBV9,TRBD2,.,TGTGCCAGCAGCGAATTAGCGGGAGGGCCCGGGGAGCTGTTTTTT,CASSELAGGPGELFF
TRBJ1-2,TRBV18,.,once,TGTGCCAGCTCCACTGGACAGTACTATGGCTACACCTTC,CASSTGQYYGYTF
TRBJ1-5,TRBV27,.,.,TGTGCCAGCAGTTTTGTCGGGATTGGCAATCAGCCCCAGCATTTT,CASSFVGIGNQPQHF
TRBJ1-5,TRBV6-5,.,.,TGTGCCAGCAGCCCAGGGTTCGGCAATCAGCCCCAGCATTTT,CASSPGFGNQPQHF
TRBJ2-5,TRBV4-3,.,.,TGCGCCAGCAGCCAAAACAGGGAGACCCAGTACTTC,CASSQNRETQYF
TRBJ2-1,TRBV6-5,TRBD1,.,TGTGCCAGCAGCCGGGACAGGGTTAATGAGCAGTTCTTC,CASSRDRVNEQFF
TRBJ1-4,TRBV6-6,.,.,TGTGCCAGCAGTTACCCCAGGGGTAATGCTAATGAAAAACTGTTTTTT,CASSYPRGNANEKLFF